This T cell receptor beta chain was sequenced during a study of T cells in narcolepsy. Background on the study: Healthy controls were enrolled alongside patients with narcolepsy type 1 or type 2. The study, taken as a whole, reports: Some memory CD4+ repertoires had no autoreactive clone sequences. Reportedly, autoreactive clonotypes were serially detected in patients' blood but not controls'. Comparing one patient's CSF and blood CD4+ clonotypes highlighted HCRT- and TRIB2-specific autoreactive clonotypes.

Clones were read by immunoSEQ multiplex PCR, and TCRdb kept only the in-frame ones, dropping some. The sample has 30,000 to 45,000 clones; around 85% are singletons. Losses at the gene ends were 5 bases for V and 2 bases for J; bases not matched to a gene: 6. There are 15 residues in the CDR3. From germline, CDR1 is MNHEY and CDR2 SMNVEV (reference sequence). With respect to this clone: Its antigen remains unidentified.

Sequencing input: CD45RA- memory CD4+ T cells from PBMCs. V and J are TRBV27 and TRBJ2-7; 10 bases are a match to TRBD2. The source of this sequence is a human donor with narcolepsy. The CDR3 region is CASSPLAGAPYEQYF. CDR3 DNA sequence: TGTGCCAGCAGTCCCCTAGCGGGGGCCCCCTACGAGCAGTACTTC.